The rows below give T cell receptor beta chains drawn from one sample of a study of T-cell reconstitution after alpha-beta-depleted transplantation in children. In TCRdb, the PCR reads were re-called with MiXCR into one record per CDR3 protein. The sample lists around 440,000 distinct CDR3 sequences, roughly 15% occurring once. The sample was PBMCs, mostly from graft donor cells, taken 360 days after TCRalphabeta/CD19-depleted stem cell transplant. Source of these receptors: a boy under two years old who had a stem cell transplant for Wiskott-Aldrich syndrome, so the T cells may come from the graft donor. Each CDR3 is given with its conserved first and last residue. The order of the fields is clone size, V gene, J gene, D gene, CDR3 DNA, CDR3 protein. A D gene is named only where the DNA matches it firmly. Where a row states a size, it is once, few, many or the class of an expanded clone; other rows omit it.

.	TRBV24-1	TRBJ2-3	TRBD2	TGTGCCACCAGTGATTTTGCTCCCCTAGCGGGCTCAACAGATACGCAGTATTTT	CATSDFAPLAGSTDTQYF
few	TRBV10-3	TRBJ2-5	.	TGTGCCATCAGTGTGGGCGCCCCCGCAAGTGAGACCCAGTACTTC	CAISVGAPASETQYF
few	TRBV20-1	TRBJ2-1	TRBD1	TGCAGTGCTAGGATGACTCGACAGGGGCTTCACAATGAGCAGTTCTTC	CSARMTRQGLHNEQFF
.	TRBV5-1	TRBJ2-3	TRBD1	TGCGCCAGCAGCGGAGGACAGGACCTCACAGATACGCAGTATTTT	CASSGGQDLTDTQYF
.	TRBV20-1	TRBJ2-7	.	TGCAGTGCTAGCCGGGGACTTCTCACGTTTGGAGAGCAGTACTTC	CSASRGLLTFGEQYF
many	TRBV5-1	TRBJ2-3	TRBD2	TGCGCCAGCAGCTTTATGCTAGCGGGGACAGATACGCAGTATTTT	CASSFMLAGTDTQYF
few	TRBV5-1	TRBJ1-4	TRBD1	TGCGCCAGCACCGAAGGACAGGCACCAACTAATGAAAAACTGTTTTTT	CASTEGQAPTNEKLFF
many	TRBV29-1	TRBJ2-3	.	TGCAGCGTAGAAGCTAGCGCAAGCACAGATACGCAGTATTTT	CSVEASASTDTQYF
few	TRBV27	TRBJ1-1	.	TGTGCCAGCAGTTCCAGGTGGGGGGTCTGGACTGAAGCTTTCTTT	CASSSRWGVWTEAFF
few	TRBV20-1	TRBJ2-7	.	TGCAGTGCTAGTGACTCTTCCTACGAGCAGTACTTC	CSASDSSYEQYF
.	TRBV27	TRBJ2-7	.	TGTGCCAGCAGTTTAGCCCGACAGGCCTGGGAGCAGTACTTC	CASSLARQAWEQYF